The following is a T cell receptor (beta chain) sequence with its context. Sequencing used immunoSEQ multiplex PCR; TCRdb keeps in-frame clones, though not all of them. The repertoire holds some 25,000 clones, with approximately 75% as singletons. This sample was taken from a study of OX40 agonist ivuxolimab in advanced cancers. The CDR3 runs to 17 residues. Germline V gene sequence: CDR1 LNHNV, CDR2 YYDKDF (reference sequence). Trimming left V 0 bases short and J 7 bases short, with 19 bases between. This TCR came from an adult with an advanced solid tumor such as melanoma, head and neck, liver or kidney cancer. Sequenced here: CD4+ or CD8+ T cells sorted from blood, sampled in a trial of the OX40 agonist ivuxolimab. The V call is TRBV15, the J call TRBJ2-1; D not certain. In nucleotides, the CDR3 is TGTGCCACCAGCAGAGATCCATGGGTAGGGTTGGAGAATGAGCAGTTCTTC. Encoded protein: CATSRDPWVGLENEQFF.